A single sample is the source of the 29 T cell receptor beta chains below, sequenced in a study of cytomegalovirus exposure and HLA in healthy donors. The table came from immunoSEQ multiplex PCR; TCRdb's copy has only in-frame clones and leaves some out. The data hold roughly 330,000 clones, with 87% observed a single time. Sequenced: PBMCs. These receptors were taken from a woman aged 25 to 39 in good health and CMV-seropositive.

This chain uses TRBV25-1 with TRBJ2-2, with a weak D call TRBD1 (6 bases). The CDR3 is 14 amino acids. Trimming cost V 11 bases and J 0 bases, with 13 bases left between them. Germline CDR1 and CDR2: MGHDK and SYGVNS. The CDR3 DNA reads as TGTGCCTCACCGGACAGATCGAACACCGGGGAGCTGTTTTTT. It is translated as CASPDRSNTGELFF.

A single count supports this clone. This CDR3 is also generated by other DNA sequences in the sample. The chain is built from TRBV9 and TRBJ1-1; D gene unclear. Trimming stripped 0 bases from V and 1 base from J, with 7 bases between. The germline CDR1 and CDR2 sequences are SGDLS and YYNGEE. This CDR3 spans 14 amino acids. In DNA form, the CDR3 reads TGTGCCAGCAGCGTAGGTCAAGGGAACACTGAAGCTTTCTTT. Translated, it gives CASSVGQGNTEAFF. Full variable domain (outside the CDR3, taken from reference TRBV9 and TRBJ1-1): DSGVTQTPKHLITATGQRVTLRCSPRSGDLSVYWYQQSLDQGLQFLIQYYNGEERAKGNILERFSAQQFPDLHSELNLSSLELGDSALYFCASSVGQGNTEAFFGQGTRLTVV.

The rearrangement links TRBV7-2 to TRBJ2-7; 9 nucleotides align to TRBD1. Germline CDR1 is SGHTA and CDR2 is FQGNSA. Trimming took 5 bases from V and 4 from J; bases not matched to a gene: 9. The CDR3 has 15 residues. CDR3 residues: CASSKGQGFSYEQYF. DNA for the CDR3: TGTGCCAGCAGCAAAGGACAGGGGTTTAGTTACGAGCAGTACTTC.

This clone has a handful of counts. This chain links TRBV7-3 with TRBJ2-5, with D hard to call. This CDR3 contains 13 residues. The germline V gene encodes CDR1 SGHTA and CDR2 FQGTGA. V gave up 6 bases and J gave up 2 bases, with 10 bases separating them. The CDR3 spells CASSRSAQETQYF. CDR3 DNA sequence: TGTGCCAGCAGTAGGTCTGCTCAAGAGACCCAGTACTTC.

The V gene is TRBV28, the J gene TRBJ1-1, with a possible D match to TRBD1 (5 bases). The CDR3 length is 13 residues. CDR1 MDHEN and CDR2 SYDVKM come from the germline V gene. The V end lost 6 bases, the J end lost 3 bases, and 11 bases lay between the germline ends. CDR3 in amino acids: CASRPLTDTEAFF. The CDR3 DNA reads as TGTGCCAGCAGGCCACTGACAGACACTGAAGCTTTCTTT.

CDR3 region: CASSSGTLSSSYNSPLHF. In DNA, the CDR3 is TGCGCCAGCAGCTCCGGGACGCTCTCCAGCTCCTATAATTCACCCCTCCACTTT. The chain uses TRBV5-1 and TRBJ1-6, with D possibly matching TRBD1 (5 bases). The ends were cut back, 3 bases at V and 0 bases at J, with 16 bases in the middle. The CDR3 runs 18 residues. Germline values: CDR1 SGHRS, CDR2 YFSETQ.

The CDR3 loop is CASSVVAGGPGYF. For the CDR3, the DNA is TGTGCCAGCAGTGTGGTAGCGGGGGGGCCGGGATACTTC. The V and J genes are TRBV2 and TRBJ2-5, with 11 bases lining up with TRBD2. The CDR3 extends over 13 amino acids. V shed 4 bases, J shed 14 bases, and the junction held 9 bases outside the gene matches. Germline V gene sequence: CDR1 SNHLY, CDR2 FYNNEI.

This clone is a singleton in its sample. The CDR3: CSVPPGGGRNTEAFF. CDR3 nucleotides: TGCAGCGTTCCACCGGGAGGGGGCAGGAACACTGAAGCTTTCTTT. This chain joins TRBV29-1 and TRBJ1-1, with TRBD1 matching 7 bases. V trimming: 5 bases; J trimming: 1 base; junction bases outside the gene matches: 10. This CDR3 comprises 15 residues. Germline V gives CDR1 SQVTM, CDR2 ANQGSEA.

Points on this clone: Other DNA sequences in this sample translate to the same CDR3. This chain joins TRBV2 and TRBJ2-7; the D call may be TRBD1 or TRBD2 (5 bases each). CDR3 size: 11 residues. V was trimmed by 6 bases and J by 3 bases, leaving 6 bases between them. Germline V gives CDR1 SNHLY, CDR2 FYNNEI. The CDR3 nucleotides read TGTGCCAGCAGGGGACGCTACGAGCAGTACTTC. This encodes CASRGRYEQYF.

The rearrangement joins TRBV30 to TRBJ2-3, with D perhaps matching TRBD2 (5 bases). V dropped 3 bases and J dropped 2 bases, with 15 bases sitting between them. The germline gives CDR1 GTSNPN, CDR2 SVGIG (reference sequence). This CDR3 spans 15 amino acids. This CDR3 reads CAWRFIAPDTDTQYF. The CDR3 DNA follows: TGTGCCTGGAGGTTCATAGCGCCCGACACAGATACGCAGTATTTT.

The chain is built from TRBV6-5 and TRBJ2-1; no definite D call. Between the trimmed V and J ends, which lost 5 bases and 0 bases, there was a span of 8 bases. Looked up from germline, CDR1 is MNHEY and CDR2 is SVGAGI. The CDR3 length is 14 residues. CDR3 bases: TGTGCCAGCAGTATCGACGACTCCTACAATGAGCAGTTCTTC. It translates to CASSIDDSYNEQFF.

In its sample, this clone was seen once. The DNA for the CDR3 is TGTGCCAGCAGTGACCGGGATAGCAATCAGCCCCAGCATTTT. Amino acids: CASSDRDSNQPQHF. The chain is built from TRBV6-1 and TRBJ1-5; no definite D call. Germline values: CDR1 MNHNS, CDR2 SASEGT. The V gene lost 3 bases and the J gene lost 0 bases, with 6 bases spanning the gap. The CDR3 contains 14 residues.

The rearrangement joins TRBV5-1 to TRBJ2-3, with 9 bases matching TRBD1. This CDR3 has 17 amino acids. Germline V lookup: CDR1 SGHRS, CDR2 YFSETQ. V lost 4 bases and J lost 5; bases outside the gene matches: 14. For the CDR3, the DNA is TGCGCCAGCAGCCGAGGGACCGGGACAGGGCGTAAAGATACGCAGTATTTT. Protein product: CASSRGTGTGRKDTQYF.

The CDR3 is CASSEAAGVHF. CDR3 DNA sequence: TGTGCCAGCAGTGAGGCGGCAGGGGTCCACTTT. The V gene is TRBV2, the J gene TRBJ1-6, with D perhaps matching TRBD1 (6 bases). Germline assignment: CDR1 SNHLY and CDR2 FYNNEI. The V gene lost 3 bases and the J gene lost 17 bases, with 11 bases spanning the gap. This CDR3 is 11 amino acids long. The full variable domain, in which reference TRBV2 and TRBJ1-6 provide the parts outside the CDR3, is EPEVTQTPSHQVTQMGQEVILRCVPISNHLYFYWYRQILGQKVEFLVSFYNNEISEKSEIFDDQFSVERPDGSNFTLKIRSTKLEDSAMYFCASSEAAGVHFGNGTRLTVT.

The rearrangement links TRBV11-2 to TRBJ1-2, with D unclear. The length of the CDR3 is 12 residues. Germline-derived CDR1 and CDR2 are SGHAT and FQNNGV. The ends were cut back, 1 base at V and 13 bases at J, with 13 bases in the middle. The DNA for the CDR3 is TGTGCCAGCAGCTTAGGGGGTGATAGAGCCACCTTC. This encodes CASSLGGDRATF.

The rearrangement links TRBV11-2 to TRBJ2-7, with 7 bases matching TRBD1. Per germline, CDR1 SGHAT and CDR2 FQNNGV. CDR3 size: 12 residues. V shed 7 bases, J shed 3 bases, and the junction held 3 bases outside the gene matches. Here the CDR3 DNA reads TGTGCCAGCACGACAGGGTTCTACGAGCAGTACTTC. Protein sequence: CASTTGFYEQYF. The complete variable domain, with remaining parts taken from reference TRBV11-2 and TRBJ2-7, reads EAGVAQSPRYKIIEKRQSVAFWCNPISGHATLYWYQQILGQGPKLLIQFQNNGVVDDSQLPKDRFSAERLKGVDSTLKIQPAKLEDSAVYLCASTTGFYEQYFGPGTRLTVT.

This chain joins TRBV9 and TRBJ2-5; a weak D match, TRBD2 (7 bases). The CDR3 spans 17 residues. The germline gives CDR1 SGDLS, CDR2 YYNGEE. Trimming cost V 0 bases and J 2 bases, with 17 bases left between them. DNA of the CDR3: TGTGCCAGCAGCGTAGCTGGGAGGGGGGGTGATCAAGAGACCCAGTACTTC. As protein: CASSVAGRGGDQETQYF.

This chain links TRBV4-1 with TRBJ2-7; D is uncertain. V shed 4 bases and J shed 0 bases, with 22 bases lying between them. Germline loops: CDR1 MGHRA, CDR2 YSYEKL. The CDR3 has 18 residues. The CDR3 region is CASSRSLPSASLSYEQYF. Written as DNA, the CDR3 is TGCGCCAGCAGCCGAAGCCTCCCGAGCGCGAGCCTCTCCTACGAGCAGTACTTC.

This rearrangement joins TRBV5-4 to TRBJ2-3; D is possibly TRBD2 (5 bases). Trimming shortened V by 1 base and J by 0 bases, and 9 bases separated the two germline ends. The germline CDR1 and CDR2 sequences are SGHNT and YYREEE (reference sequence). The CDR3 consists of 15 residues. CDR3 residues: CASSLILASTDTQYF. The CDR3 nucleotides read TGTGCCAGCAGCTTGATCCTAGCAAGCACAGATACGCAGTATTTT.

This rearrangement joins TRBV4-2 to TRBJ1-1; TRBD1 agrees at 10 bases. V was clipped by 1 base and J by 1 base; unmatched bases: 18. This CDR3 has 21 residues. CDR1 is LGHNA and CDR2 is YNFKEQ in the germline V gene. The CDR3 DNA sequence: TGTGCCAGCAGCCAAGCTCGGGACAGGGGATTGCGACCACCACGGAACACTGAAGCTTTCTTT. Translating it yields CASSQARDRGLRPPRNTEAFF.

The J gene is TRBJ1-2, the V gene TRBV18, with TRBD1 matching over 9 bases. Germline V gene lookup returns CDR1 KGHSH and CDR2 LQKENI. This CDR3 is 14 amino acids long. Germline trimming cut 2 bases from V and 5 bases from J; bases unmatched to any gene: 3. CDR3 in amino acids: CASSPRTGVYGYTF. Here the CDR3 DNA reads TGTGCCAGCTCACCAAGGACAGGGGTTTATGGCTACACCTTC.

The rearrangement uses TRBV4-3 and TRBJ1-4, with unresolved D. The CDR3 totals 17 residues. Trimming shortened V by 1 base and J by 1 base, and 13 bases separated the two germline ends. Germline V lookup: CDR1 LGHNA, CDR2 YSLEER. The CDR3 region is CASSQGRVQRTNEKLFF. The CDR3 bases are TGCGCCAGCAGCCAAGGTCGGGTACAGCGAACTAATGAAAAACTGTTTTTT.

V gene TRBV7-3 combines with J gene TRBJ2-1; a weak D match, TRBD2 (5 bases). CDR1 is SGHTA, CDR2 FQGTGA, per germline. The length of the CDR3 is 13 residues. V shed 5 bases and J shed 9 bases, with 14 bases lying between them. As DNA, the CDR3 is TGTGCCAGCAGCGGTAGGGTTGAGGGTGAGCAGTTCTTC. Amino acids: CASSGRVEGEQFF.

The chain joins TRBV7-8 to TRBJ2-3; 11 bases match TRBD2. CDR1 is SGHVS and CDR2 is FQNEAQ in the germline V gene. Trimming removed 1 base from V and 3 bases from J; junction bases left unmatched: 9. The CDR3 loop spans 18 amino acids. In nucleotides, the CDR3 is TGTGCCAGCAGCTTAGGGGAGACTAGCGGGATTTGGACAGATACGCAGTATTTT. The encoded protein is CASSLGETSGIWTDTQYF.

The rearrangement joins TRBV6-5 to TRBJ1-5, with D uncertain. Trimming took off 7 bases at V and 0 bases at J, with 10 bases between the two ends. The germline gives CDR1 MNHEY, CDR2 SVGAGI. This CDR3 comprises 14 residues. CDR3 residues: CASKSVNSNQPQHF. The DNA of the CDR3 is TGTGCCAGCAAGTCAGTTAATAGCAATCAGCCCCAGCATTTT.

The rearrangement uses TRBV5-4 and TRBJ2-2; 9 bases are shared with TRBD2. Germline assignment: CDR1 SGHNT and CDR2 YYREEE (reference sequence). V shed 3 bases and J 4 bases; nucleotides not matched to a gene: 4. This CDR3 has 15 amino acids. Written as DNA, the CDR3 is TGTGCCAGCAGCTATGAAGCGGGAGGCACCGGGGAGCTGTTTTTT. It yields the protein CASSYEAGGTGELFF.

CDR3 sequence reads: CASRGSSGANVLTF. CDR3 coding DNA: TGTGCCAGCAGAGGGAGTTCTGGGGCCAACGTCCTGACTTTC. The gene calls are TRBV21-1 and TRBJ2-6; no check of the table's D call, TRBD2, against the DNA was made. TRBV21-1 is tagged as a pseudogene. The CDR3 is made up of 14 amino acids.

The J gene is TRBJ2-5, the V gene TRBV27; weak D call: TRBD1 (5 bases). The germline V gene has CDR1 MNHEY and CDR2 SMNVEV (reference sequence). This CDR3 has 14 amino acids. V lost 4 bases and J 0 bases, leaving 9 bases between the germline ends. CDR3 in DNA: TGTGCCAGCAGTTGGCCCAGGGACCAAGAGACCCAGTACTTC. As protein: CASSWPRDQETQYF.

The chain links TRBV7-8 to TRBJ1-2; TRBD1 matches 7 bases. Looked up from germline, CDR1 is SGHVS and CDR2 is FQNEAQ. This CDR3 spans 14 amino acids. With V trimmed by 1 base and J by 3 bases, 2 bases remained unmatched. As DNA, the CDR3 is TGTGCCAGCAGCTTAGGGGGGACAGACTATGGCTACACCTTC. Translated, it gives CASSLGGTDYGYTF.